This T cell receptor beta chain comes out of a study of CD8+ T cells in alopecia areata. The CDR3 contains 12 residues. The germline V gene encodes CDR1 MNHEY and CDR2 SVGAGI. V gave up 2 bases and J gave up 4 bases, with 5 bases separating them. It was cDNA, reverse transcribed from extracted RNA, that served as the sequencing template. Some clones are missing from TCRdb's copy, which holds only in-frame ones; the method was immunoSEQ multiplex PCR. Of about 180,000 clones in the sample, 67% are singletons; the top ten hold approximately 10%. The chain combines TRBV6-5 with TRBJ1-2; D ambiguous. Sequencing used CD8+ T cells sorted from blood, obtained at week 0. This sequence originates from a human donor with alopecia areata. CDR3 coding DNA: TGTGCCAGCAGTTACGGCACCTATGGCTACACCTTC. Translation gives CASSYGTYGYTF.